These 31 T cell receptor beta chains were all obtained from the same sample, sequenced in a study of tumor and adjacent non-tumor tissue in lung cancer. The library came from three nested PCR rounds adapted from ARM-PCR protocols. In TCRdb, the multiplex PCR reads were re-called with MiXCR into one record per CDR3 protein. The data hold about 98,000 distinct CDR3 sequences, with 80% observed a single time. RNA was extracted from bulk tissue without any cell sorting. Distant lung tissue was collected more than 3 cm away from the tumor edge. Sequencing input: distant non-tumor lung tissue. The source of these receptors is a man aged 60 to 69 with small cell lung cancer.

Note on this clonotype: The CDR3 end shows no conserved phenylalanine or tryptophan, and so a read error is likely. This chain links TRBV7-9 with TRBJ2-5; possibly TRBD1 for D (5 bases). V was clipped by 5 bases and J by 4 bases, with 11 bases between them. This CDR3 contains 13 residues. The germline CDR1 and CDR2 sequences are SEHNR and FQNEAQ (reference sequence). CDR3 nucleotides: TGTGCCAGCAGCACGACAGCTCTAGAGACCCAGTACTTA. It codes for CASSTTALETQYL.

This clonotype was seen just once. The gene calls are TRBV12-3 or TRBV12-4 and TRBJ2-2; D remains ambiguous. The CDR3 is 15 residues long. V was pared by 11 bases and J by 9 bases, with 25 bases between. The CDR3 nucleotides are TGTGCCCGTATTTTACTAAGCGACTTGGGCAGGGAGCTGTTTTTT. It encodes CARILLSDLGRELFF.

Comment on this clonotype: The junction departs from germline at one end; a sequencing error may be responsible. The genes are TRBV7-9 and TRBJ1-1, with 11 bases matching TRBD1. The germline V gene has CDR1 SEHNR and CDR2 FQNEAQ (reference sequence). The CDR3 is 15 amino acids. CDR3 nucleotides: TGTGGCAGCCGCATACGGGACAGGGGGTTTCTCGATGCTTTCTTT. This sequence encodes CGSRIRDRGFLDAFF.

This clonotype was counted at least ten times. The rearrangement joins TRBV30 to TRBJ2-3, with 7 bases identical to TRBD2. Looked up from germline, CDR1 is GTSNPN and CDR2 is SVGIG (reference sequence). The J segment lost 0 bases and the V segment lost 4 bases, leaving 10 bases of the junction unmatched. The CDR3 sequence is 16 residues long. CDR3: CAWTRTGGTSTDTQYF. The CDR3, as DNA: TGTGCCTGGACCCGTACGGGGGGAACTAGCACAGATACGCAGTATTTT.

To note about this clonotype: A much larger clone lies a single base off, so this may be a read error. The chain is built from TRBV7-3 and TRBJ2-3; D gene ambiguous. CDR3 length: 13 amino acids. CDR1 and CDR2 from the germline V gene are SGHTA and FQGTGA. Trimming shortened V by 5 bases and J by 4 bases, and 10 bases separated the two germline ends. CDR3 sequence (DNA): TGTGCCAGCAGCCCCATGGTCTCAGATACGCAGTATTTT. This sequence encodes CASSPMVSDTQYF. Together with reference TRBV7-3 and TRBJ2-3, the CDR3 gives the full variable domain: GAGVSQTPSNKVTEKGKYVELRCDPISGHTALYWYRQSLGQGPEFLIYFQGTGAADDSGLPNDRFFAVRPEGSVSTLKIQRTERGDSAVYLCASSPMVSDTQYFGPGTRLTVL.

The V call is TRBV11-2, the J call TRBJ2-7; D is possibly TRBD1 or TRBD2 (5 bases each). The CDR3 spans 14 residues. CDR1 and CDR2 from the germline V gene are SGHAT and FQNNGV. The CDR3 here is CASGLSLGPYEQYV. In DNA, the CDR3 is TGTGCCAGCGGCTTGAGCCTGGGACCTTACGAGCAGTACGTC.

The CDR3 nucleotides read TGTGCCAGCAGTGCCATAGGGGGACTGGATTCCTACGAGCAGTACTTC. Translation gives CASSAIGGLDSYEQYF. The gene calls are TRBV6-1 and TRBJ2-7; D may match TRBD1 or TRBD2 (6 bases each). Deletions cut 4 bases from V and 1 base from J, with 17 bases between. The CDR3 contains 16 residues. Germline lookup yields CDR1 MNHNS and CDR2 SASEGT.

This clonotype was recorded many times. This rearrangement joins TRBV6-1 to TRBJ1-1; D might be TRBD1 (5 bases). The CDR3 runs to 15 residues. CDR1 is MNHNS and CDR2 is SASEGT in the germline V gene. V gave up 4 bases and J gave up 1 base, with 13 bases separating them. The CDR3 spells CASSVSTAKNTEAFF. In nucleotides, the CDR3 is TGTGCCAGCAGTGTTTCGACAGCAAAGAACACTGAAGCTTTCTTT.

This rearrangement joins TRBV20-1 to TRBJ2-1; D is undetermined. V was clipped by 0 bases and J by 6 bases, with 9 bases between them. CDR3 length: 13 amino acids. Germline CDR1 and CDR2: DFQATT and SNEGSKA (reference sequence). Here the CDR3 DNA reads TGCAGTGCTAGAGATCAACCCGGCAATGAGCAGTTCTTC. Translation gives CSARDQPGNEQFF.

V and J are TRBV5-4 and TRBJ1-2, with a tentative D call TRBD1 (6 bases). The V gene's germline CDR1 is SGHNT and CDR2 YYREEE (reference sequence). V was trimmed by 4 bases and J by 1 base, leaving 14 bases between them. The CDR3 is 15 amino acids. In nucleotides, the CDR3 is TGTGCCAGCAGCCTAGTACAGGGAGTTAACTATGGCTACACCTTC. The encoded protein is CASSLVQGVNYGYTF.

A note on this clonotype: Compared with germline, one end of the junction differs, possibly owing to a read error. In DNA form, the CDR3 reads TGTGCCGCCTCTAAGGCATGCGGGATCGACTACAATGAGCAGATCTTC. This translates into CAASKACGIDYNEQIF. This chain connects TRBV6-5 to TRBJ2-1, with D possibly being TRBD2 (6 bases). The germline gives CDR1 MNHEY, CDR2 SVGAGI. The length of the CDR3 is 16 residues.

This clonotype showed up many times. The rearrangement uses TRBV12-3 or TRBV12-4 and TRBJ2-1; tentative D call: TRBD2 (7 bases). The length of the CDR3 is 15 residues. Trimming took off 3 bases at V and 7 bases at J, with 16 bases between the two ends. The CDR3: CASSFWGEGENEQFF. For the CDR3, the DNA is TGTGCCAGCAGTTTTTGGGGGGAGGGGGAAAATGAGCAGTTCTTC.

On this clonotype itself: One end of the junction fails to match germline, which may point to a read error. This sequence joins TRBV11-2 and TRBJ2-1; no clear D gene. CDR3 size: 13 residues. The germline gives CDR1 SGHAT, CDR2 FQNNGV. The CDR3 DNA reads as TGTGCCAACAGCTCACTTACTAACGGGCTGCAGTTCTTC. Its protein is CANSSLTNGLQFF.

Concerning this clonotype itself: This likely comes from a read error, as the CDR3 has no conserved phenylalanine or tryptophan at its end. The chain carries TRBV20-1 and TRBJ1-1; 7 bases line up with TRBD1. This CDR3 has 14 amino acids. Trimming took 2 bases from V and 1 from J; bases not matched to a gene: 4. The germline gives CDR1 DFQATT, CDR2 SNEGSKA (reference sequence). CDR3 region: CSARKGQANTEAFI. The CDR3 DNA reads as TGCAGTGCTAGAAAAGGACAGGCGAACACTGAAGCTTTCATC.

Regarding this clonotype: The junction departs from germline at one end; a sequencing error may be responsible. This chain links TRBV10-3 with TRBJ2-3; D gene ambiguous. The CDR3 has 12 residues. Germline values: CDR1 ENHRY, CDR2 SYGVKD. The CDR3 loop is CAIRATSVTYCF. The CDR3, as DNA: TGTGCCATCAGAGCTACCTCAGTTACGTATTGTTTT.

The rearrangement links TRBV5-1 to TRBJ2-1, with a possible D match to TRBD2 (5 bases). The CDR3 has 14 residues. Germline V gives CDR1 SGHRS, CDR2 YFSETQ. Trimming left V 1 base short and J 8 bases short, with 13 bases between. Here the CDR3 DNA reads TGCGCCAGCAGCTTGAGCGGTGTCGCCGATGAGCAGTTCTTC. Translating gives CASSLSGVADEQFF.

This clonotype was picked up one time. The junction departs from the called germline gene at one end, perhaps through a read error. The chain combines TRBV11-3 with TRBJ2-5; D is ambiguous. Germline V gene sequence: CDR1 SGHNT, CDR2 YENEEA. The CDR3 is 14 amino acids. The CDR3 here is CANSPRLAEETQYF. The DNA for the CDR3 is TGTGCCAACAGCCCGAGACTGGCGGAAGAGACCCAGTACTTC.

Turning to this clonotype: This likely comes from a read error, as the CDR3 has no conserved phenylalanine or tryptophan at its end. J is TRBJ2-7 and V is TRBV6-5; TRBD1 matches at 9 bases. Germline V CDR1 and CDR2: MNHEY, SVGAGI. The CDR3 spans 15 residues. The CDR3 reads CASRRDRDRSYGQYS. The CDR3 nucleotides read TGTGCCAGCAGGAGGGACAGGGATCGATCCTACGGGCAGTACTCC.

This clonotype was seen just once. V and J are TRBV11-2 and TRBJ2-3, with D perhaps matching TRBD2 (6 bases). This CDR3 comprises 15 residues. The germline V gene encodes CDR1 SGHAT and CDR2 FQNNGV. Trimming pared 9 bases from V and 7 bases from J, leaving 23 bases between. CDR3 sequence: CASNSGGNAGHTQYF. CDR3 coding DNA: TGTGCCAGTAACTCCGGAGGGAATGCGGGACATACGCAGTATTTT. The whole variable domain, filled in from reference TRBV11-2 and TRBJ2-3, reads EAGVAQSPRYKIIEKRQSVAFWCNPISGHATLYWYQQILGQGPKLLIQFQNNGVVDDSQLPKDRFSAERLKGVDSTLKIQPAKLEDSAVYLCASNSGGNAGHTQYFGPGTRLTVL.

A few counts support this clonotype. The chain carries TRBV11-2 and TRBJ2-7; D ambiguous. Germline-derived CDR1 and CDR2 are SGHAT and FQNNGV. The CDR3 spans 13 residues. Here the CDR3 DNA reads TGTGCCAACAGCTTAGCTGGTTCCTACGAGCAGTATGTC. It is translated as CANSLAGSYEQYV.

Concerning this clonotype itself: A much larger clone differs by one base, so this may be a read error. The CDR3 nucleotides are TGCAGTGCTAAGCCCTGGGGGACCCAGTACTTC. Its translation is CSAKPWGTQYF. V gene TRBV20-1 combines with J gene TRBJ2-5; D unresolved. This CDR3 is built from 11 residues. Looked up from germline, CDR1 is DFQATT and CDR2 is SNEGSKA (reference sequence). Between the trimmed V and J ends, which lost 4 bases and 7 bases, there was a span of 10 bases.

Regarding this clonotype: One end of the junction varies from germline; a read error may be responsible. The chain has TRBV28 and TRBJ2-3, with 7 bases identical to TRBD1. This CDR3 is 16 amino acids long. Germline assignment: CDR1 MDHEN and CDR2 SYDVKM. The CDR3 region has the DNA TGTGCCAGCAGTTCCCCTGACAGGGTGGGCACAGATATGCAGTATTTT. Its translation is CASSSPDRVGTDMQYF.

Comments on this clonotype: The junction differs from germline at one of its ends, possibly a read error. This chain links TRBV5-1 with TRBJ2-3; TRBD2 agrees at 13 bases. The germline gives CDR1 SGHRS, CDR2 YFSETQ. The CDR3 has 16 amino acids. The CDR3 nucleotides read TGCACCAGCAGCTCAGGACTAGCGGGAGCCACAGATACGCAGTATTTT. As protein: CTSSSGLAGATDTQYF.

Concerning this clonotype itself: With a much larger clone just one base away, this may be a read error. The V call is TRBV20-1, the J call TRBJ2-1; D unresolved. The CDR3 is 17 residues long. V dropped 0 bases and J dropped 3 bases, with 18 bases sitting between them. CDR1 and CDR2 from the germline V gene are DFQATT and SNEGSKA (reference sequence). In DNA form, the CDR3 reads TGCAGTGCTAGAGATTTCTTAAGCGTGACAAGCTACAATGAGCAGTTCTTC. Protein: CSARDFLSVTSYNEQFF.

The chain couples TRBV11-2 to TRBJ2-1, with a possible D match to TRBD2 (5 bases). In germline, CDR1 is SGHAT, CDR2 FQNNGV. There are 16 residues in the CDR3. V was trimmed by 9 bases and J by 12 bases, leaving 30 bases between them. Here the CDR3 reads CARSRAGSTALHAQFF. The CDR3 region has the DNA TGTGCCAGGAGCCGGGCGGGTAGTACTGCCCTCCATGCGCAGTTCTTC.

V and J are TRBV6-5 and TRBJ2-7; TRBD2 matches 9 bases. Germline V gene lookup returns CDR1 MNHEY and CDR2 SVGAGI. This CDR3 comprises 17 residues. CDR3 sequence: CASSRTKTSGLPYDQYV. In DNA, the CDR3 is TGTGCCAGCAGTCGAACCAAGACTAGCGGACTCCCCTACGACCAGTACGTC.

Concerning this clonotype itself: Because the CDR3 is missing its conserved closing phenylalanine or tryptophan, this is likely a read error. No DNA is shown, since the ends of the CDR3 on it are uncertain; the CDR3 is the one TCRdb lists. The chain has TRBV4-2 and TRBJ2-2. Looked up from germline, CDR1 is LGHNA and CDR2 is YNFKEQ. Counting both end residues, the CDR3 totals 16 amino acids. The CDR3 sequence: CASSQDLRANSGELFL.

This clonotype appeared many times. This chain joins TRBV12-3 or TRBV12-4 and TRBJ2-1; D gene uncertain. The CDR3 is 15 amino acids. Trimming pared 1 base from V and 2 bases from J, leaving 9 bases between. CDR3 nucleotides: TGTGCCAGCAGTTTAGTAGGTCTTACCTACAATGAGCAGTTCTTC. Protein: CASSLVGLTYNEQFF.

As regards this clonotype: The junction and the germline gene differ at one end; a read error may be behind it. The genes are TRBV27 and TRBJ2-7; the D gene is possibly TRBD1 (6 bases). This CDR3 is built from 14 residues. Germline V gene data show CDR1 as MNHEY and CDR2 as SMNVEV (reference sequence). The CDR3 DNA is TGTGCCAGCAGATTATCACAGGGTTCCTACGAGCAGTACTTC. Translation: CASRLSQGSYEQYF.

As regards this clonotype: Germline and junction disagree at one end, which may indicate a read error. The V gene is TRBV11-3, the J gene TRBJ2-1; 8 positions match TRBD1. Germline CDR1 and CDR2: SGHNT and YENEEA. The CDR3 length is 13 residues. The CDR3 bases are TGTACCAGCAGCTTAGGTCTAGGGACAGGTTTGTTGTTC. Its protein product is CTSSLGLGTGLLF.

This clonotype was counted ten times or more. The gene calls are TRBV10-3 and TRBJ1-1; D is perhaps TRBD1 (5 bases). Per germline, CDR1 ENHRY and CDR2 SYGVKD. The V gene lost 3 bases and the J gene lost 3 bases, with 14 bases spanning the gap. The CDR3 length is 15 residues. CDR3 DNA: TGTGCCATCAGTGATAGGGGATCGGGGTACACTGAAGCTTTCTTT. Encoded protein: CAISDRGSGYTEAFF.